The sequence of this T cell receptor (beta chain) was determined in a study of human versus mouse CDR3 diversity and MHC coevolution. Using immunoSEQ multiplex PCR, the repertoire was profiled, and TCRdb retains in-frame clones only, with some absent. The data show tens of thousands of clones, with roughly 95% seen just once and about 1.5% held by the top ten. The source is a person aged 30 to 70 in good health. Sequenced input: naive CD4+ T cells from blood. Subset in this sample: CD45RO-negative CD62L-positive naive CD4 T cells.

CDR3 nucleotide sequence: TGTGCCAGCAGCTCTTGGACAGGTCCCCCCCCAAGGACTGAAGCTTTCTTT. Its protein product is CASSSWTGPPPRTEAFF. The rearrangement uses TRBV7-2 and TRBJ1-1, with 7 bases matching TRBD1. Germline CDR1 reads SGHTA; CDR2 reads FQGNSA. The CDR3 runs 17 residues. After removal of 4 bases from V and 5 bases from J, the junction contained 16 bases not matched to a gene.